This TCR beta chain was obtained from a study of early T cells in non-severe SARS-CoV-2 infection. In the study overall: The input, bulk RNA from unsorted whole blood, was sequenced, and chains were unpaired.

Study-level points and caveats: VDJdb matches were skewed toward anti-spike CD8 T cell responses.

The CDR3 runs to 17 residues. Germline V gives CDR1 SGHVS, CDR2 FQNEAQ. The trim removed 5 bases at V and 0 bases at J, leaving 9 bases unmatched. Many counts were recorded for this clonotype. The antigen is unknown. Attachment of unique molecular identifiers to individual cDNA molecules was performed. Each CDR3 protein gets one entry after TCRdb re-called the 5' RACE reads with MiXCR. This table holds more than 85,000 distinct CDR3 sequences, around 13% found once. Specimen: whole blood. The sequence derives from an adult who was a healthcare worker with PCR-confirmed SARS-CoV-2 infection or an uninfected control (not recorded which). The gene calls are TRBV7-8 and TRBJ2-1, with TRBD2 identical over 8 bases. The CDR3 DNA reads as TGTGCCAGCAGCCGTCGGACTAGCCGAAGCTCCTACAATGAGCAGTTCTTC. This encodes CASSRRTSRSSYNEQFF.